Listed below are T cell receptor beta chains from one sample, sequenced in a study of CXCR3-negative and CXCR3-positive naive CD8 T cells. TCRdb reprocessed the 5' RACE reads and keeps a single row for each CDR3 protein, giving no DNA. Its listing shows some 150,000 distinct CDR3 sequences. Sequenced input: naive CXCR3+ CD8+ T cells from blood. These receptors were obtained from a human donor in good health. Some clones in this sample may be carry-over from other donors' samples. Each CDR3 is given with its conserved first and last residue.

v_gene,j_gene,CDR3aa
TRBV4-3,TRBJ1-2,CASSQDPRDAYGYTF
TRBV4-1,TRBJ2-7,CASSQGDRATYEQYF
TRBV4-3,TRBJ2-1,CASSPRLAGDVDEQFF
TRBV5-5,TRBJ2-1,CASSPSVTLAEQFF
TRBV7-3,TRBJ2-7,CASSLRAAPQGEQYF
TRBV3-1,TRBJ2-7,CASSQSRYEQYF
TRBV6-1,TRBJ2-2,CATSRVNTGELFF
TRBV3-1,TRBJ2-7,CASSRTLVYEQYF
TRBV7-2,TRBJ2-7,CASSETSGVLEEYEQYF
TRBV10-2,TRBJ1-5,CASSPEIFNNQPQHF
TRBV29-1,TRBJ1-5,CSVPTIYSYSNQPQHF
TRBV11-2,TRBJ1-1,CASSFPGGAEAFF
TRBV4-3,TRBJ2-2,CASSPRNKRGTGELFF
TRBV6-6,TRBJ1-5,CASSLDRGQPQHF
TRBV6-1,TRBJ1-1,CASSTLTSEAFF
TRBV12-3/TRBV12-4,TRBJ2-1,CASSPKAGDSYNEQFF
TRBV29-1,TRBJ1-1,CSPIQYLNTEAFF
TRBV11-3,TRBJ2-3,CASSLGASGDTDTQYF
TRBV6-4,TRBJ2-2,CATRTANTGELFF
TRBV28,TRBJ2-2,CASSLISQTKTGELFF
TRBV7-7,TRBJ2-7,CASSLTSGGAHEQYF
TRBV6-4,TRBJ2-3,CASSESGGAADTQYF
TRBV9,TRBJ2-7,CASSPQGSLPYEQYF
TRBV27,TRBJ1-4,CASSLGMMVQNEKLFF
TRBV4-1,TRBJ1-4,CASSQAGQGFFF
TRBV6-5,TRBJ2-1,CASSHNDDYNEQFF
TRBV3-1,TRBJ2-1,CASSQDTPEQFF
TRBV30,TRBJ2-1,CAWSVFSDSNEQFF
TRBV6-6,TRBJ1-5,CASGYRGRGNQPQHF
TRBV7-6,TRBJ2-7,CASSLESRDGYEQYF
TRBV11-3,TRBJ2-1,CASSPLTGGFNNEQFF
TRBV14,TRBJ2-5,CASSASGGRRLQETQYF
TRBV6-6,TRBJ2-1,CASSSLEGVDEQFF
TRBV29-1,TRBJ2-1,CSVEDSRGQFF
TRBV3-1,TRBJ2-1,CASSQGGPSVEQFF